The present TCR beta chain was sequenced within a study of T-cell memory formation after mild COVID-19. Study as a whole: Clusters were largely donor specific.

Whole-study results and caveats: Certain responding clones were present in pre-infection memory, suggesting participation of cross-reactive memory.

A few counts support this clonotype. The antigen is not known. After 5'RACE with constant-segment primers, TCR alpha and TCR beta cDNA libraries carrying sample barcodes and UMIs were obtained. TCRdb re-derived calls from the 5' RACE reads in MiXCR, one entry per CDR3 protein. The sample includes around 200,000 distinct CDR3 sequences, more than 9% of them seen just once. V was trimmed by 7 bases and J by 1 base, leaving 2 bases between them. CDR3 length: 11 amino acids. Germline values: CDR1 MNHEY, CDR2 SMNVEV (reference sequence). The rearrangement links TRBV27 to TRBJ2-1; no definite D call. The receptor was derived from a young man who had mild COVID-19 (a few samples of this study predate the infection). Cell type and time point are not known. Sequenced input: PBMCs or a T cell subset sorted from them (not recorded which). The CDR3 nucleotides are TGTGCCAGCAAGTCCTACAATGAGCAGTTCTTC. This sequence encodes CASKSYNEQFF.